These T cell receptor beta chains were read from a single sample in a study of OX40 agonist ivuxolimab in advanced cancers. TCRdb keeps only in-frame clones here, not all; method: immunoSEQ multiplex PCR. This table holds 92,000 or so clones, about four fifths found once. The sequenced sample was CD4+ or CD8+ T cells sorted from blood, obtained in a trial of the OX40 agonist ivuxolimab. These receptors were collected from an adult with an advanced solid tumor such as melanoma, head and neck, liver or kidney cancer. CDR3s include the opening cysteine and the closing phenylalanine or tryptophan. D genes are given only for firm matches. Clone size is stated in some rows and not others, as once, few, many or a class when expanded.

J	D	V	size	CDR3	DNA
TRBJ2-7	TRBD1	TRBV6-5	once	CASRGQGAYYYEQYF	TGTGCCAGCAGGGGACAGGGGGCCTACTACTACGAGCAGTACTTC
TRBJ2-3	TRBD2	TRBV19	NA	CASSIEASGADTQYF	TGTGCCAGTAGTATAGAGGCTAGCGGGGCAGATACGCAGTATTTT
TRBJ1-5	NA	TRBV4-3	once	CASSQSKGSGLAGAQHF	TGCGCCAGCAGCCAATCCAAGGGATCCGGACTTGCGGGAGCCCAGCATTTT
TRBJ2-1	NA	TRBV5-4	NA	CASSAGGHSYNEQFF	TGTGCCAGCAGCGCCGGGGGGCACTCCTACAATGAGCAGTTCTTC
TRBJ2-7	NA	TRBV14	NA	CASSQAWGQRDEQYF	TGTGCCAGCAGCCAGGCCTGGGGTCAGAGAGACGAGCAGTACTTC
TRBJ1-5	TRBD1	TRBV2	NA	CASRDQGALSHQPQHF	TGTGCCAGCAGGGATCAGGGGGCATTAAGTCATCAGCCCCAGCATTTT
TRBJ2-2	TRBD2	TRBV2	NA	CASRGDRGSGVSNTGELFF	TGTGCCAGCAGGGGCGACCGGGGGAGCGGGGTCTCGAACACCGGGGAGCTGTTTTTT
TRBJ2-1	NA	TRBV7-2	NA	CASSFSRQARNEQFF	TGTGCCAGCAGCTTTTCCCGGCAGGCCCGGAATGAGCAGTTCTTC
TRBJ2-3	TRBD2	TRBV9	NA	CASSVGASGGARDTLDTQYF	TGTGCCAGCAGCGTAGGGGCTAGCGGGGGGGCTAGGGACACGTTGGATACGCAGTATTTT
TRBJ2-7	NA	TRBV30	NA	CAWSVAGGYEQYF	TGTGCCTGGAGTGTGGCAGGGGGGTACGAGCAGTACTTC
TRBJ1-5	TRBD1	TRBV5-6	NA	CASSIGQGAFQPQHF	TGTGCCAGCAGCATCGGACAGGGGGCTTTTCAGCCCCAGCATTTT
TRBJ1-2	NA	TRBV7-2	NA	CASSIYGYTF	TGTGCCAGCAGCATCTATGGCTACACCTTC
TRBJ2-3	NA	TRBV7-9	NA	CASSLQGIWDTQYF	TGTGCCAGCAGTCTGCAGGGGATTTGGGATACGCAGTATTTT
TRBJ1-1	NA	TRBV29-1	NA	CSATGGSNTEAFF	TGCAGCGCCACGGGCGGGTCGAACACTGAAGCTTTCTTT